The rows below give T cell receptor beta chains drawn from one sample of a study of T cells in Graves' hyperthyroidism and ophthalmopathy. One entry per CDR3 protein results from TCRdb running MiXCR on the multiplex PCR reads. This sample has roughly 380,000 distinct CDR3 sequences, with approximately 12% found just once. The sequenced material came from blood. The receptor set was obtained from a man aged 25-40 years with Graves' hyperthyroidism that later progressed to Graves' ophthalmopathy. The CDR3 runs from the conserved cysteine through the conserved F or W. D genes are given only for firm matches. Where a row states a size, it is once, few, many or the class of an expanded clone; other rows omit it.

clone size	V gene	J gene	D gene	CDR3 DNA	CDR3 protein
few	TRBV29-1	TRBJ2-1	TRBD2	TGCAGCGTATCCGGGACTAGCGGGGGGGTGAAGTTCTTC	CSVSGTSGGVKFF
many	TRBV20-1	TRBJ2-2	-	TGCAGTGCTAGTTTGCGGGGTGTCAGGGAGCTGTTTTTT	CSASLRGVRELFF
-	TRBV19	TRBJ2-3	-	TGTGCCAGTAGTATCTGGGGGACAGATACGCAGTATTTT	CASSIWGTDTQYF
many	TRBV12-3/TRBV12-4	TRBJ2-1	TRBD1	TGTGCCAGCACCCCGCCGGCCCCACAGGGGCGCGGACAGTTCTTC	CASTPPAPQGRGQFF
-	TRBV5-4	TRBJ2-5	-	TGTGCCAGCAGCTTGCGGGACATTCTCTACTTC	CASSLRDILYF
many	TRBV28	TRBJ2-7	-	TGTGCCAGCATCCCCCTGCGGGATGGCTCCTACGAGCAGTACTTC	CASIPLRDGSYEQYF
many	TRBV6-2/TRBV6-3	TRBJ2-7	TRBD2	TGTGCCAGCAGACCTCCACCGGGACTAGATCGTTCCTACGAGCAGTACTTC	CASRPPPGLDRSYEQYF
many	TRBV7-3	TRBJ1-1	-	TGTGCCAGCAGCTTAACGGGGGTGGGCACTGAAGCTTTCTTT	CASSLTGVGTEAFF
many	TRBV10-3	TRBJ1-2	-	TGTGCCATCAGTGACGGGGGGGTGATTAACTATGGCTACACCTTC	CAISDGGVINYGYTF
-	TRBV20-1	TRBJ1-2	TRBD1	TGCAGTGCACCTACAGGGGGCGGCTATGGCTACACCTTC	CSAPTGGGYGYTF
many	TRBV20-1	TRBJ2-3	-	TGCAGTGCTAGGTCTCACTTAGCGGACTTCAATACGCAGTATTTT	CSARSHLADFNTQYF
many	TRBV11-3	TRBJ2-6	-	TGTGCCAGCAGCTTGCGGGGCTATACTGCCTCTGGGGCCAACGTCCTGACTTTC	CASSLRGYTASGANVLTF
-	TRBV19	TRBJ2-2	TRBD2	TGTGCCAGTAGTGACCCAACGGGACTAGCGGGGGACGCGAACACCGGGGAGCTGTTTTTT	CASSDPTGLAGDANTGELFF
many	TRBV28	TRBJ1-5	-	TGTGCCAGCAGTTTAGGGGGGGTAGGCAATCAGCCCCAGCATTTT	CASSLGGVGNQPQHF
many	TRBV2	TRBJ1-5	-	TGTGCCAGCAGTGAAGATAACGGTCAGCCCCAGCATTTT	CASSEDNGQPQHF
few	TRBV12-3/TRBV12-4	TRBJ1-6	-	TGTGCCAGCTCATCCGGGGACACCTTTAATTCACCCCTCCACTTT	CASSSGDTFNSPLHF
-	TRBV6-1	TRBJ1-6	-	TGTGCCAGCAGACGATCGACAGGCTTGAATTCACCCCTCCACTTT	CASRRSTGLNSPLHF
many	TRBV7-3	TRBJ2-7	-	TGTGCCAGCAGCCCCGGGCAAGAGGGTAACGAGCAGTACTTC	CASSPGQEGNEQYF
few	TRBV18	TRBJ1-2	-	TGTGCCAGCTCACCACCGGGGCAGTATGGCTACACCTTC	CASSPPGQYGYTF
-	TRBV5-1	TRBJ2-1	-	TGCGCCAGCAGCTCCGCTTTGGGCGCTGGTACGAGCTCCTACAATGAGCAGTTCTTC	CASSSALGAGTSSYNEQFF
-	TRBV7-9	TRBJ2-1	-	TGTGCCAGCAGCTTTTCTGGGGGTCTCAATGAGCAGTTCTTC	CASSFSGGLNEQFF
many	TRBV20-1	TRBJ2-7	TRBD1	TGCAGTGCTAGAGATCCAAGGACAGGGTCCTACGAGCAGTACTTC	CSARDPRTGSYEQYF
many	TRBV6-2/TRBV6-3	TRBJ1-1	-	TGTGCCAGCAGTTATAGAACAGGGACGCACACTGAAGCTTTCTTT	CASSYRTGTHTEAFF
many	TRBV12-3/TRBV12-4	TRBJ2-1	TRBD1	TGTGCCAGCAGTTTAGGAGGGGGCGCGATCAATGAGCAGTTCTTC	CASSLGGGAINEQFF
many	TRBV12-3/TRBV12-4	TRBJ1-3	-	TGTGCCAGCAGTTTGGTGGGATCTGGAAACACCATATATTTT	CASSLVGSGNTIYF
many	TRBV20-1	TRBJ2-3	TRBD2	TGCAGTGCTAGAATCCTAGCGGGGGCTACGCAGTATTTT	CSARILAGATQYF
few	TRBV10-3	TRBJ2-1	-	TGTGCCATCAGTGAGTTTGGGGAAAATGAGCAGTTCTTC	CAISEFGENEQFF
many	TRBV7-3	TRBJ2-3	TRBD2	TGTGCCAGCAGCTTAAGTAGGCGGGGGGGAACAGATACGCAGTATTTT	CASSLSRRGGTDTQYF
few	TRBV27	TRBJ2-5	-	TGTGCCAGCAGTTTATCGATAATAGCCAAGGAGACCCAGTACTTC	CASSLSIIAKETQYF
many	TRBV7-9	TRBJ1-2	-	TGTGCCAGCAGCCATGGGACGAACTATGGCTACACCTTC	CASSHGTNYGYTF
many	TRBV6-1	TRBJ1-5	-	TGTGCCAGCAGTGAAGCGTTGATGGGTTGGAGCAATCAGCCCCAGCATTTT	CASSEALMGWSNQPQHF
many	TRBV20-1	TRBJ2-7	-	TGCAGTGCTTTGGGACCGGGACGGGATTACGAGCAGTACTTC	CSALGPGRDYEQYF